Shown below are 7 T cell receptor beta chains from a single sample sequenced in a study of molecular identifiers for immune sequencing clone quantification. MiXCR, applied by TCRdb to the PCR reads, yields one record per CDR3 protein. This sample carries 90,000 to 120,000 distinct CDR3 sequences, 35% to 40% of them seen once, and the ten largest clones take roughly 4.2%. Sequenced input: naive CD8+ T cells from blood, with Jurkat cell RNA spiked in. Subset described: FACS-sorted CD8+CD4-CCR7+CD45RA+ naive T cells. These receptors all come from a human donor in good health. Some libraries in this study had Jurkat cell RNA spiked in.

A word on this clonotype: Being one base from a much bigger clone, this may be a read error. This chain uses TRBV7-6 with TRBJ2-7; TRBD1 matches 8 bases. V was clipped by 5 bases and J by 5 bases; unmatched bases: 8. This CDR3 region has 14 residues. The germline V gene has CDR1 SGHVS and CDR2 FNYEAQ. CDR3 bases: TGTGCCAGCAGCCCGAGGACAGGGTGCCACGAGCAGTACTTC. Amino acid sequence: CASSPRTGCHEQYF.

This chain connects TRBV7-9 to TRBJ2-3, with TRBD2 matching over 15 bases. CDR3 length: 20 amino acids. V shed 6 bases, J shed 0 bases, and the junction held 13 bases outside the gene matches. Germline V gene data show CDR1 as SEHNR and CDR2 as FQNEAQ (reference sequence). Here the CDR3 reads CASRMGFRTSGRDSTDTQYF. The CDR3 coding sequence is TGTGCCAGCAGGATGGGGTTTCGGACTAGCGGGAGGGACAGCACAGATACGCAGTATTTT.

As regards this clonotype: The junction shows a germline mismatch at one end, possibly a read error. The V call is TRBV27, the J call TRBJ2-7; possible D gene TRBD2, 5 bases. Germline V gene lookup returns CDR1 MNHEY and CDR2 SMNVEV (reference sequence). The CDR3 is 11 amino acids. Written as DNA, the CDR3 is TGTGCCAGCGGCCCTTGGTGGGAGCAGTCCTTC. Translating it yields CASGPWWEQSF.

This clonotype was seen at least ten times. The chain combines TRBV4-2 with TRBJ1-1; no definite D call. Germline CDR1 and CDR2: LGHNA and YNFKEQ. The V and J ends lost 1 base and 7 bases respectively, with 7 bases between them. The CDR3 is 12 amino acids. CDR3 sequence reads: CASSQVASEAFF. The CDR3 DNA reads TGTGCCAGCAGCCAAGTCGCGAGTGAAGCTTTCTTT.

V gene TRBV19 combines with J gene TRBJ2-1; D unclear. The CDR3 length is 13 residues. The germline gives CDR1 LNHDA, CDR2 SQIVND (reference sequence). Trimming removed 6 bases from V and 2 bases from J, with 8 bases in between. CDR3: CASSPRPYNEQFF. CDR3 coding DNA: TGTGCCAGTAGCCCCAGGCCCTACAATGAGCAGTTCTTC. Drawing the rest from reference TRBV19 and TRBJ2-1, the complete variable domain is DGGITQSPKYLFRKEGQNVTLSCEQNLNHDAMYWYRQDPGQGLRLIYYSQIVNDFQKGDIAEGYSVSREKKESFPLTVTSAQKNPTAFYLCASSPRPYNEQFFGPGTRLTVL.

This clonotype has just a few counts. The CDR3 nucleotides are TGTGCCAGCGGACCCCTCGTCTCCAGGCGGGGCACTGAAGCTTTCTTT. Its translation is CASGPLVSRRGTEAFF. The chain recombines TRBV7-9 with TRBJ1-1; D is undetermined. Germline V CDR1 and CDR2: SEHNR, FQNEAQ (reference sequence). The CDR3 spans 16 residues. The V and J ends lost 8 bases and 4 bases respectively, with 23 bases between them.

In its sample, this clonotype was seen many times. The chain links TRBV28 to TRBJ2-6; 9 bases map to TRBD1. The V gene's germline CDR1 is MDHEN and CDR2 SYDVKM. The CDR3 has 18 amino acids. J lost 2 bases, V lost 1 base, and 6 bases had no gene match. CDR3 loop: CASSLSGTGLTGANVLTF. DNA for the CDR3: TGTGCCAGCAGTTTATCCGGGACAGGGCTAACTGGGGCCAACGTCCTGACTTTC.